Below are 19 T cell receptor beta chains sequenced from a single sample in a study of blood T cell repertoires in COVID-19. The protocol was immunoSEQ multiplex PCR, while the TCRdb copy is restricted to in-frame clones and leaves out a portion. The sample shows a few hundred thousand clones, about 85% of them seen only once. Input material: peripheral blood. These receptors all come from a woman aged 18-30 years with acute or convalescent COVID-19.

The chain recombines TRBV6-6 with TRBJ2-1, with 7 bases aligning to TRBD2. Germline assignment: CDR1 MNHNY and CDR2 SVGAGI (reference sequence). Unmatched junction bases numbered 3, after V lost 6 bases and J lost 7 bases. The CDR3 covers 12 residues. The CDR3 region is CASSYGGNEQFF. As DNA, the CDR3 is TGTGCCAGCAGCTACGGGGGGAATGAGCAGTTCTTC.

This sequence joins TRBV29-1 and TRBJ2-3; D might be TRBD2 (5 bases). CDR3 length: 13 residues. CDR1 is SQVTM and CDR2 is ANQGSEA in the germline V gene. Trimming removed 4 bases at V and 6 bases at J, with 14 bases between. This chain's CDR3 is CSVGSSSGDTQYF. In DNA form, the CDR3 reads TGCAGCGTTGGATCTTCCTCGGGGGATACGCAGTATTTT.

CDR3 protein: CASSRLRGAGRNTIYF. The CDR3 coding sequence is TGTGCCAGCAGCCGATTAAGGGGCGCTGGCCGGAACACCATATATTTT. The V and J genes are TRBV3-1 (or the pseudogene TRBV3-2) and TRBJ1-3; tentatively, D is TRBD1 (5 bases). Trimming removed 4 bases at V and 7 bases at J, with 20 bases between. Germline V gene sequence: CDR1 LGHDT, CDR2 YNNKEL (reference sequence). The CDR3 consists of 16 residues.

This clone was detected only a few times. The V gene is TRBV21-1, the J gene TRBJ2-5; TRBD2 is the table's D call and was not checked against the DNA. TRBV21-1 is flagged as a pseudogene. The CDR3 length is 17 residues. The CDR3 region is CASSKVGLAGRRETQYF. The CDR3 DNA follows: TGTGCCAGCAGCAAAGTCGGACTAGCGGGGCGGAGAGAGACCCAGTACTTC.

This chain joins TRBV6-1 and TRBJ1-2, with D possibly being TRBD1 (6 bases). This CDR3 region has 17 residues. Trimming shortened V by 3 bases and J by 1 base, and 18 bases separated the two germline ends. From germline, CDR1 is MNHNS and CDR2 SASEGT. The CDR3 bases are TGTGCCAGCAGTGACCTGACAGGCCCTAACCATAACTATGGCTACACCTTC. As protein: CASSDLTGPNHNYGYTF.

Only one count was recorded for this clone. The gene calls are TRBV9 and TRBJ1-6, with D possibly being TRBD1 (6 bases). CDR1 is SGDLS and CDR2 is YYNGEE in the germline V gene. The CDR3 is 15 amino acids. Trimming removed 4 bases from V and 5 bases from J, with 13 bases in between. This chain's CDR3 is CASSPRQGNNSPLHF. Here the CDR3 DNA reads TGTGCCAGCAGCCCTCGGCAGGGGAATAATTCACCCCTCCACTTT.

The chain recombines TRBV5-4 with TRBJ2-1; D is possibly TRBD2 (5 bases). With 1 base removed from V and 12 bases from J, the gap between germline ends came to 11 bases. The CDR3 loop spans 12 amino acids. CDR1 is SGHNT, CDR2 YYREEE, per germline (reference sequence). In nucleotides, the CDR3 is TGTGCCAGCAGCTTGCCGGGGAGCGGGCAGTTCTTC. The encoded protein is CASSLPGSGQFF.

The V call is TRBV4-1, the J call TRBJ1-2, with 12 nucleotides matching TRBD1. CDR1 and CDR2 from the germline V gene are MGHRA and YSYEKL. This CDR3 contains 17 residues. Trimming took 2 bases from V and 4 from J; bases not matched to a gene: 8. The CDR3 loop reads CASSQTFGTGGSYGYTF. The CDR3 DNA is TGCGCCAGCAGCCAAACCTTCGGGACAGGGGGCAGCTATGGCTACACCTTC.

J is TRBJ2-2 and V is TRBV10-3; 7 nucleotides match TRBD1. The CDR3 is 14 residues long. Germline CDR1 ENHRY, CDR2 SYGVKD. V shed 4 bases, J shed 7 bases, and the junction held 6 bases outside the gene matches. The DNA for the CDR3 is TGTGCCATCAGTGGTACAGGGGACGGCGGGGAGCTGTTTTTT. It codes for CAISGTGDGGELFF.

V gene TRBV24-1 combines with J gene TRBJ2-1; 9 positions match TRBD1. This CDR3 has 15 residues. Germline V CDR1 and CDR2: KGHDR, SFDVKD. With V trimmed by 3 bases and J by 6 bases, 5 bases remained unmatched. The CDR3 nucleotides read TGTGCCACCAGTGATCCTAGGACAGGGGCCAATGAGCAGTTCTTC. It codes for CATSDPRTGANEQFF.

The genes are TRBV6-5 and TRBJ1-1; tentative D call: TRBD1 (6 bases). The germline CDR1 and CDR2 sequences are MNHEY and SVGAGI. The ends were cut back, 0 bases at V and 0 bases at J, with 8 bases in the middle. CDR3 size: 15 residues. In DNA, the CDR3 is TGTGCCAGCAGTTACTCCGGACAGCTGAACACTGAAGCTTTCTTT. Translating it yields CASSYSGQLNTEAFF.

The chain couples TRBV6-1 to TRBJ2-3, with D hard to call. Germline assignment: CDR1 MNHNS and CDR2 SASEGT. The CDR3 length is 16 residues. Trimming shortened V by 0 bases and J by 2 bases, and 12 bases separated the two germline ends. CDR3 region: CASSEARPGFTDTQYF. CDR3 in DNA: TGTGCCAGCAGTGAAGCTCGGCCAGGATTCACAGATACGCAGTATTTT.

This chain links TRBV7-9 with TRBJ1-2, with a possible D match to TRBD1 (6 bases). There are 17 residues in the CDR3. The ends were cut back, 1 base at V and 0 bases at J, with 15 bases in the middle. CDR1 SEHNR and CDR2 FQNEAQ come from the germline V gene (reference sequence). DNA for the CDR3: TGTGCCAGCAGCTTAGATGGAGGTCAGGGGCCTAACTATGGCTACACCTTC. Its protein product is CASSLDGGQGPNYGYTF.

V is TRBV15 and J is TRBJ2-1; 11 bases agree with TRBD2. Germline V gene data show CDR1 as LNHNV and CDR2 as YYDKDF (reference sequence). The J segment lost 7 bases and the V segment lost 3 bases, leaving 11 bases of the junction unmatched. The CDR3 is made up of 17 amino acids. CDR3 nucleotide sequence: TGTGCCACCAGCAGGTCCTTAGCGGGAGGGCCGGGGAATGAGCAGTTCTTC. It codes for CATSRSLAGGPGNEQFF.

This chain uses TRBV7-9 with TRBJ1-5; TRBD1 matches 8 bases. CDR1 is SEHNR, CDR2 FQNEAQ, per germline (reference sequence). The CDR3 loop spans 16 amino acids. With 5 bases clipped from V and 5 bases from J, the junction kept 11 bases outside the gene matches. CDR3 bases: TGTGCCAGCAGCCCCTCCGGGACAGGTAGGGATCAGCCCCAGCATTTT. It is translated as CASSPSGTGRDQPQHF.

This chain uses TRBV5-8 with TRBJ2-7; 7 bases are shared with TRBD1. Germline CDR1 reads SGHTS; CDR2 reads YDEGEE. The CDR3 runs 13 residues. Trimming removed 7 bases from V and 2 bases from J; junction bases left unmatched: 6. CDR3 residues: CASGHRGPYEQYF. DNA of the CDR3: TGTGCCAGCGGGCACAGGGGCCCCTACGAGCAGTACTTC. The complete variable domain, with remaining parts taken from reference TRBV5-8 and TRBJ2-7, reads EAGVTQSPTHLIKTRGQQATLRCSPISGHTSVYWYQQALGLGLQFLLWYDEGEERNRGNFPPRFSGRQFPNYSSELNVNALELEDSALYLCASGHRGPYEQYFGPGTRLTVT.

The chain is built from TRBV19 and TRBJ2-1; a possible D gene is TRBD1 (6 bases). Germline V gene data show CDR1 as LNHDA and CDR2 as SQIVND (reference sequence). This CDR3 is 12 amino acids long. V dropped 6 bases and J dropped 7 bases, with 10 bases sitting between them. The CDR3 bases are TGTGCCAGTAGCTCAGGGGTTAATGAGCAGTTCTTC. It codes for CASSSGVNEQFF.

The chain combines TRBV5-1 with TRBJ2-6; TRBD1 aligns across 7 bases. This CDR3 spans 17 amino acids. Looked up from germline, CDR1 is SGHRS and CDR2 is YFSETQ. The trim removed 5 bases at V and 0 bases at J, leaving 8 bases unmatched. The CDR3 DNA reads as TGCGCCAGCAGTAGCACAGGGGCCGTCTCTGGGGCCAACGTCCTGACTTTC. Translated: CASSSTGAVSGANVLTF.

This clone was counted between two and nine times. The V call is TRBV29-1, the J call TRBJ1-1; possible D gene TRBD1, 6 bases. V lost 7 bases and J 6 bases, leaving 18 bases between the germline ends. The CDR3 loop spans 13 amino acids. Germline CDR1 reads SQVTM; CDR2 reads ANQGSEA. CDR3: CSAEGRDKAEAFF. CDR3 in DNA: TGCAGCGCCGAGGGCCGGGACAAGGCTGAAGCTTTCTTT.